Below, 26 T cell receptor beta chains from the same sample are listed, as sequenced in a study of Graves' ophthalmopathy and Graves' hyperthyroidism. Beta-chain TCR CDR3 regions were amplified from RNA transcripts. HTBI-primed RT-PCR formed the first round, and a multiplex PCR formed the second. TCRdb itself ran the multiplex PCR reads through MiXCR, one entry per CDR3 protein. The sample includes hundreds of thousands of distinct CDR3 sequences, roughly 20% of them seen just once. The sequencing input was peripheral blood. These receptors came from a woman under 30 with stable Graves' hyperthyroidism. Some clones in this sample may be carry-over from other donors' samples.

This clonotype was detected only a few times. V usage is TRBV30 and J usage is TRBJ2-3, with D tentatively TRBD1 or TRBD2 (6 bases each). V was cut by 2 bases and J by 1 base, with 10 bases left in between. Germline V lookup: CDR1 GTSNPN, CDR2 SVGIG (reference sequence). The CDR3 has 14 amino acids. CDR3 in amino acids: CAWSLEGGTDTQYF. The CDR3 coding sequence is TGTGCCTGGAGTCTGGAGGGGGGCACAGATACGCAGTATTTT.

This clonotype was observed a single time. The gene calls are TRBV7-2 and TRBJ1-5; 7 bases match TRBD1. The V and J ends lost 1 base and 4 bases, in that order; junction bases with no gene match: 4. From germline, CDR1 is SGHTA and CDR2 FQGNSA. The CDR3 loop spans 15 amino acids. The CDR3 nucleotides read TGTGCCAGCAGCTTAGTAGGGGGACAGAATCAGCCCCAGCATTTT. Translating gives CASSLVGGQNQPQHF.

The sample holds many counts of this clonotype. The genes are TRBV11-3 and TRBJ2-7; D is perhaps TRBD2 (6 bases). Trimming removed 2 bases from V and 1 base from J, with 12 bases in between. The CDR3 has 15 residues. Germline assignment: CDR1 SGHNT and CDR2 YENEEA. The CDR3 coding sequence is TGTGCCAGCAGCTTATTCCGGGAGCCGTCCTACGAGCAGTACTTC. Protein product: CASSLFREPSYEQYF.

This clonotype showed up many times. This rearrangement joins TRBV20-1 to TRBJ1-1; the D is unclear. Germline V CDR1 and CDR2: DFQATT, SNEGSKA (reference sequence). The CDR3 extends over 15 amino acids. V was shortened by 1 base and J by 5 bases, with 17 bases between the two germline ends. CDR3 DNA: TGCAGTGCTAGAGCCAAGGGTTGGTACGTGACTGAAGCTTTCTTT. This gives the protein CSARAKGWYVTEAFF.

This sequence joins TRBV12-3 or TRBV12-4 and TRBJ2-7, with TRBD2 matching over 7 bases. J lost 2 bases, V lost 5 bases, and 6 bases had no gene match. This CDR3 is built from 14 residues. CDR3 bases: TGTGCCAGCAGTGAGGCCGGGACTACCTACGAGCAGTACTTC. Encoded protein: CASSEAGTTYEQYF.

The genes are TRBV5-4 and TRBJ1-1; the match to TRBD1 covers 8 bases. Trimming at V came to 6 bases and at J to 3 bases, leaving 7 bases not matched to a gene. Germline CDR1 is SGHNT and CDR2 is YYREEE (reference sequence). The CDR3 length is 14 residues. The CDR3 nucleotides are TGTGCCAGCAACCAGGGGGCTAGGGACACTGAAGCTTTCTTT. It yields the protein CASNQGARDTEAFF.

This clonotype was observed many times. The chain has TRBV6-1 and TRBJ2-5; 7 bases line up with TRBD2. The CDR3 runs to 15 residues. Trimming removed 6 bases from V and 1 base from J; junction bases left unmatched: 8. Germline V gives CDR1 MNHNS, CDR2 SASEGT. Written as DNA, the CDR3 is TGTGCCAGCAGCTCCGGGTGGGGGGGCCAAGAGACCCAGTACTTC. Residues: CASSSGWGGQETQYF.

This clonotype appeared a few times. This sequence joins TRBV11-2 and TRBJ1-2, with TRBD1 matching over 8 bases. The germline V gene has CDR1 SGHAT and CDR2 FQNNGV. CDR3 length: 14 amino acids. Trimming removed 4 bases from V and 5 bases from J; junction bases left unmatched: 6. The CDR3 loop is CASSSQGVYYGYTF. CDR3 coding DNA: TGTGCCAGCAGCTCACAGGGGGTGTATTATGGCTACACCTTC.

This chain uses TRBV12-3 or TRBV12-4 with TRBJ1-2, with 8 bases matching TRBD1. The trim removed 3 bases at V and 6 bases at J, leaving 6 bases unmatched. The CDR3 is made up of 14 amino acids. CDR3 bases: TGTGCCAGCAGTTTGGACAGGGCCCGCGATGGCTACACCTTC. Translation gives CASSLDRARDGYTF.

The J gene is TRBJ1-1, the V gene TRBV6-1, with TRBD1 as a possible D gene (5 bases). The germline V and J ends were trimmed by 1 base and 11 bases, with 8 bases remaining between them. The CDR3 spans 11 residues. Germline lookup yields CDR1 MNHNS and CDR2 SASEGT. The CDR3 region is CASSEEGRAFF. In nucleotides, the CDR3 is TGTGCCAGCAGTGAAGAGGGGCGGGCTTTCTTT.

Ten or more counts support this clonotype. The V call is TRBV10-3, the J call TRBJ2-2, with 10 bases identical to TRBD1. V lost 7 bases, J lost 4 bases, and 3 bases stayed unmatched. This CDR3 region has 14 residues. Germline values: CDR1 ENHRY, CDR2 SYGVKD. The CDR3 here is CAITRDRGTGELFF. CDR3 coding DNA: TGTGCCATCACCAGGGACAGGGGCACCGGGGAGCTGTTTTTT.

This clonotype has ten or more counts. The rearrangement links TRBV6-5 to TRBJ2-2; D is possibly TRBD2 (5 bases). The germline V and J ends were trimmed by 2 bases and 10 bases, with 5 bases remaining between them. This CDR3 region has 11 residues. Germline CDR1 MNHEY, CDR2 SVGAGI. The CDR3 loop is CASSYREELFF. The DNA of the CDR3 is TGTGCCAGCAGTTACCGGGAGGAGCTGTTTTTT.

V and J are TRBV6-1 and TRBJ2-7; D is possibly TRBD2 (6 bases). The CDR3 has 12 residues. Looked up from germline, CDR1 is MNHNS and CDR2 is SASEGT. Deletions cut 11 bases from V and 4 bases from J, with 15 bases between. The CDR3 nucleotides read TGTGCCTCTAGGGAGGAGGGATACGAGCAGTACTTC. Its protein is CASREEGYEQYF.

This clonotype was counted many times. The chain joins TRBV7-2 to TRBJ1-2; D may be TRBD1 (5 bases). CDR3 length: 13 amino acids. V lost 3 bases to trimming and J lost 4 bases, with 9 bases between them. Germline-derived CDR1 and CDR2 are SGHTA and FQGNSA. The CDR3 loop is CASSFRGIYGYTF. The CDR3 DNA follows: TGTGCCAGCAGCTTTCGGGGGATCTATGGCTACACCTTC.

This clonotype was seen many times. The rearrangement links TRBV9 to TRBJ1-3; the match to TRBD1 covers 10 bases. Germline-derived CDR1 and CDR2 are SGDLS and YYNGEE. V lost 0 bases, J lost 2 bases, and 2 bases stayed unmatched. The CDR3 sequence is 16 residues long. The CDR3 spells CASSVEGQGAGNTIYF. The CDR3 DNA reads as TGTGCCAGCAGCGTAGAAGGACAGGGGGCTGGAAACACCATATATTTT.

The V gene is TRBV12-3 or TRBV12-4, the J gene TRBJ1-3, with TRBD1 as a possible D gene (5 bases). This CDR3 contains 14 residues. V dropped 5 bases and J dropped 3 bases, with 11 bases sitting between them. CDR3: CASSTGGYGNTIYF. The CDR3 region has the DNA TGTGCCAGCAGTACGGGGGGATATGGAAACACCATATATTTT.

The rearrangement uses TRBV12-3 or TRBV12-4 and TRBJ1-1; D perhaps matches TRBD1 (5 bases). The CDR3 sequence is 12 residues long. V was trimmed by 5 bases and J by 12 bases, leaving 16 bases between them. CDR3 in amino acids: CASSRSGTGPFF. CDR3 sequence (DNA): TGTGCCAGCAGTCGATCGGGAACAGGACCTTTCTTT.

This clonotype was detected ten times or more. The chain has TRBV6-5 and TRBJ1-2; 11 bases match TRBD1. CDR1 MNHEY and CDR2 SVGAGI come from the germline V gene. The CDR3 runs to 15 residues. V shed 4 bases and J 5 bases; nucleotides not matched to a gene: 6. In nucleotides, the CDR3 is TGTGCCAGCAGTTTGGGACAGGGGGACCCTTATGGCTACACCTTC. This translates into CASSLGQGDPYGYTF.

This clonotype was observed many times. The chain employs TRBV11-2 and TRBJ1-6; D ambiguous. Germline V gene sequence: CDR1 SGHAT, CDR2 FQNNGV. CDR3 length: 13 residues. Trimming pared 0 bases from V and 5 bases from J, leaving 2 bases between. The CDR3 DNA is TGTGCCAGCAGCTTAGAAAATAATTCACCCCTCCACTTT. Its protein is CASSLENNSPLHF.

This clonotype showed up many times. The chain recombines TRBV11-2 with TRBJ2-6; D remains ambiguous. Germline V gene lookup returns CDR1 SGHAT and CDR2 FQNNGV. The CDR3 is made up of 14 amino acids. The V end was cut by 8 bases, the J end by 3 bases, with 11 bases between. In nucleotides, the CDR3 is TGTGCCAGCTTCCACTGGGGTGGGGCCAACGTCCTGACTTTC. Translated, it gives CASFHWGGANVLTF. The full variable domain, rest sourced from reference TRBV11-2 and TRBJ2-6, is EAGVAQSPRYKIIEKRQSVAFWCNPISGHATLYWYQQILGQGPKLLIQFQNNGVVDDSQLPKDRFSAERLKGVDSTLKIQPAKLEDSAVYLCASFHWGGANVLTFGAGSRLTVL.

Comments on this clonotype: Since the CDR3 does not end with the conserved phenylalanine or tryptophan, this likely comes from a read error. V gene TRBV4-1 combines with J gene TRBJ2-7; 9 bases map to TRBD1. This CDR3 contains 15 residues. V lost 1 base and J lost 3; bases outside the gene matches: 4. CDR1 is MGHRA, CDR2 YSYEKL, per germline. The CDR3 sequence: CASSQGDRDLYEQYS. The CDR3 coding sequence is TGCGCCAGCAGCCAAGGGGACAGGGACCTCTACGAGCAGTACTCC.

Points on this clonotype: A much larger clone differs from this one at a single base, so this may be a read error. A read error is likely, as this CDR3 ends without the conserved phenylalanine or tryptophan. The chain joins TRBV24-1 to TRBJ2-2, with D possibly being TRBD1 (6 bases). Trimming stripped 3 bases from V and 2 bases from J, with 9 bases between. Germline loops: CDR1 KGHDR, CDR2 SFDVKD. The CDR3 is 15 amino acids. CDR3 in amino acids: CATSDGQSNTGELFY. Written as DNA, the CDR3 is TGTGCCACCAGTGATGGACAGAGTAACACCGGGGAGCTGTTTTAT.

The chain carries TRBV20-1 and TRBJ1-5; 9 bases are shared with TRBD1. CDR3 length equals 17 residues. Germline V gene data show CDR1 as DFQATT and CDR2 as SNEGSKA (reference sequence). With V trimmed by 4 bases and J by 2 bases, 12 bases remained unmatched. CDR3 in DNA: TGCAGTGCTACCGATACAGGGGGCGCGTTGCGCAATCAGCCCCAGCATTTT. Its translation is CSATDTGGALRNQPQHF.

As concerns this clonotype: A clone one base away is much larger, so this may be a read error. This chain links TRBV30 with TRBJ1-2; no reliable D call. V dropped 0 bases and J dropped 7 bases, with 6 bases sitting between them. There are 11 residues in the CDR3. Germline values: CDR1 GTSNPN, CDR2 SVGIG (reference sequence). In DNA, the CDR3 is TGTGCCTGGAGTGTACAGTTTGGCTACACCTTC. Amino acids: CAWSVQFGYTF. Full variable domain (rest looked up from reference TRBV30 and TRBJ1-2): SQTIHQWPATLVQPVGSPLSLECTVEGTSNPNLYWYRQAAGRGLQLLFYSVGIGQISSEVPQNLSASRPQDRQFILSSKKLLLSDSGFYLCAWSVQFGYTFGSGTRLTVV.

This clonotype was counted at least ten times. This chain joins TRBV29-1 and TRBJ1-2, with a tentative D call TRBD1 (5 bases). The CDR3 has 13 residues. Germline V lookup: CDR1 SQVTM, CDR2 ANQGSEA. Between the trimmed V and J ends, which lost 7 bases and 4 bases, there was a span of 16 bases. The CDR3 nucleotides are TGCAGCGGCGGGGGAGGGTTTTTCTATGGCTACACCTTC. Amino acids: CSGGGGFFYGYTF.

This clonotype was detected a few times. The chain employs TRBV19 and TRBJ2-7; D is perhaps TRBD1 (5 bases). Germline-derived CDR1 and CDR2 are LNHDA and SQIVND (reference sequence). The CDR3 spans 14 residues. V lost 5 bases and J 1 base, leaving 12 bases between the germline ends. The CDR3 reads CASSATAASYEQYF. The CDR3 coding sequence is TGTGCCAGTAGTGCGACAGCCGCTTCCTACGAGCAGTACTTC.